The T cell receptor beta chain described here comes from a study of blood T cell repertoires in COVID-19. Whole-study context: Italy, Spain and the United States were the sources of the convalescent and acute COVID-19 samples. Sources were T cells, B-cell-depleted T cells, or PBMCs; the material itself was cDNA or gDNA.

CDR1 is LGHDT, CDR2 YNNKEL, per germline (reference sequence). CDR3 length: 16 residues. V dropped 4 bases and J dropped 8; count of bases not matched to a gene: 13. Authors' processing steps: Scientists estimated how many nucleated cells there were by amplifying reference gene primers. The method was immunoSEQ multiplex PCR; TCRdb's version includes in-frame clones alone and lacks a portion of them. Clonal size and the V and J genes are those of that table, whereas D and trimming came from the DNA. The sample has about 200,000 clones, about three quarters seen once. This clone was seen only once. This clonotype was obtained from a woman in her 70s with acute or convalescent COVID-19. The sequenced sample consisted of peripheral blood. The rearrangement links TRBV3-1 (or the pseudogene TRBV3-2) to TRBJ1-2; 10 bases map to TRBD1. CDR3: CASSRSTGTGASGYTF. CDR3 DNA sequence: TGTGCCAGCAGCCGTTCTACCGGGACAGGGGCCTCCGGCTACACCTTC.